Following are 28 T cell receptor beta chains from one sample sequenced in a study of T cell changes during pregnancy in multiple sclerosis. TCRdb keeps only in-frame clones here, not all; method: immunoSEQ multiplex PCR. The sample has under 85,000 clones, approximately 94% seen once. The sample was peripheral blood, taken in the third trimester of pregnancy. Every receptor here comes from a female donor with multiple sclerosis, enrolled in a pregnancy study.

This sequence joins TRBV9 and TRBJ2-4; D possibly corresponds to TRBD2 (6 bases). Germline V gives CDR1 SGDLS, CDR2 YYNGEE. This CDR3 has 14 amino acids. V was clipped by 3 bases and J by 8 bases, with 15 bases between them. The CDR3 region has the DNA TGTGCCAGCAGCGGCCATAGCCCGGGGGACATTCAGTACTTC. Its protein is CASSGHSPGDIQYF.

This clone has a single count. The chain carries TRBV2 and TRBJ2-5; 9 nucleotides match TRBD2. V lost 5 bases, J lost 5 bases, and 15 bases stayed unmatched. The CDR3 is 17 amino acids. Germline assignment: CDR1 SNHLY and CDR2 FYNNEI. CDR3 sequence: CASSTEPSGVLTETQYF. CDR3 DNA: TGTGCCAGCAGTACGGAACCTAGCGGGGTCTTGACGGAGACCCAGTACTTC.

The chain is built from TRBV7-9 and TRBJ1-3, with D unresolved. The CDR3 contains 15 residues. V was shortened by 5 bases and J by 0 bases, with 11 bases between the two germline ends. The germline V gene has CDR1 SEHNR and CDR2 FQNEAQ (reference sequence). The CDR3 DNA is TGTGCCAGCAGCAGCCTACCTCACTCTGGAAACACCATATATTTT. Protein sequence: CASSSLPHSGNTIYF.

J is TRBJ1-1 and V is TRBV11-2, with TRBD1 matching over 10 bases. There are 14 residues in the CDR3. Trimming at V came to 4 bases and at J to 4 bases, leaving 3 bases not matched to a gene. Germline loops: CDR1 SGHAT, CDR2 FQNNGV. CDR3 residues: CASSSGTGVTEAFF. CDR3 DNA: TGTGCCAGCAGCTCCGGGACAGGGGTCACTGAAGCTTTCTTT.

V usage is TRBV29-1 and J usage is TRBJ2-5, with 8 bases matching TRBD2. Germline CDR1 and CDR2: SQVTM and ANQGSEA. This CDR3 comprises 20 residues. V lost 3 bases to trimming and J lost 5 bases; unmatched junction nucleotides: 26. CDR3 in DNA: TGCAGCGTTGATAGCGGTGGAATGTGGGGGCGGGGGGTACTTTTGGAGACCCAGTACTTC. Amino acids: CSVDSGGMWGRGVLLETQYF.

Concerning this clone: The junction does not match germline at one end; this may be a read error. The chain has TRBV7-9 and TRBJ1-1; 7 nucleotides agree with TRBD1. Germline lookup yields CDR1 SEHNR and CDR2 FQNEAQ (reference sequence). The CDR3 runs 16 residues. CDR3 nucleotide sequence: TGTGCCAGCAGCTTAGCTCTGACAGGGATGAATACTGAAGCTTTCTTT. It yields the protein CASSLALTGMNTEAFF.

V usage is TRBV18 and J usage is TRBJ1-2; D possibly corresponds to TRBD1 (5 bases). The germline gives CDR1 KGHSH, CDR2 LQKENI. CDR3 length: 14 residues. V shed 2 bases and J shed 2 bases, with 9 bases lying between them. CDR3 nucleotides: TGTGCCAGCTCACCAGTCCAGGGCAACTATGGCTACACCTTC. As protein: CASSPVQGNYGYTF.

The chain joins TRBV5-1 to TRBJ1-3; tentative D call: TRBD1 (6 bases). The CDR3 extends over 16 amino acids. V gave up 0 bases and J gave up 4 bases, with 14 bases separating them. Germline V gene data show CDR1 as SGHRS and CDR2 as YFSETQ. This CDR3 reads CASSLGVGRGGNTIYF. The CDR3 region has the DNA TGCGCCAGCAGCTTGGGGGTTGGCAGGGGCGGAAACACCATATATTTT. The full variable domain, completed using reference TRBV5-1 and TRBJ1-3, is KAGVTQTPRYLIKTRGQQVTLSCSPISGHRSVSWYQQTPGQGLQFLFEYFSETQRNKGNFPGRFSGRQFSNSRSEMNVSTLELGDSALYLCASSLGVGRGGNTIYFGEGSWLTVV.

The J gene is TRBJ1-2, the V gene TRBV27; D possibly corresponds to TRBD1 (6 bases). The CDR3 loop spans 14 amino acids. Germline CDR1 is MNHEY and CDR2 is SMNVEV (reference sequence). V was clipped by 5 bases and J by 6 bases, with 16 bases between them. The CDR3 here is CASSIAQGSNGYTF. The CDR3 DNA is TGTGCCAGCAGTATCGCACAGGGTTCCAATGGCTACACCTTC.

The CDR3 sequence is CASSYAGAAGYTF. CDR3 nucleotides: TGTGCCAGCAGTTACGCAGGGGCGGCTGGCTACACCTTC. The V call is TRBV6-5, the J call TRBJ1-2; the D gene is possibly TRBD1 (6 bases). The germline V and J ends were trimmed by 2 bases and 7 bases, with 11 bases remaining between them. This CDR3 is built from 13 residues. Germline-derived CDR1 and CDR2 are MNHEY and SVGAGI.

The gene calls are TRBV9 and TRBJ2-3; maybe TRBD2 (5 bases). Trimming took 0 bases from V and 2 from J, leaving 13 bases between them. From germline, CDR1 is SGDLS and CDR2 YYNGEE. This CDR3 is 16 amino acids long. Written as DNA, the CDR3 is TGTGCCAGCAGCGTAGAACCAGCGGTACACACAGATACGCAGTATTTT. Protein product: CASSVEPAVHTDTQYF.

The rearrangement links TRBV2 to TRBJ1-5, with D unresolved. The CDR3 is made up of 15 amino acids. CDR1 is SNHLY and CDR2 is FYNNEI in the germline V gene. V lost 5 bases and J lost 3, with 14 bases in between. The CDR3 is CASSPRVRLNQPQHF. As DNA, the CDR3 is TGTGCCAGCAGTCCCCGGGTCCGTCTCAATCAGCCCCAGCATTTT.

The sample holds one count of this clone. The genes are TRBV6-6 and TRBJ1-5; TRBD1 agrees at 7 bases. The V and J ends lost 2 bases and 7 bases, in that order; junction bases with no gene match: 5. Per germline, CDR1 MNHNY and CDR2 SVGAGI (reference sequence). This CDR3 has 14 amino acids. This CDR3 is CASSYAQGIQPQHF. The CDR3, as DNA: TGTGCCAGCAGTTACGCACAGGGGATCCAGCCCCAGCATTTT.

The chain combines TRBV7-2 with TRBJ1-5, with 9 bases lining up with TRBD1. The germline V gene encodes CDR1 SGHTA and CDR2 FQGNSA. V trimming: 5 bases; J trimming: 7 bases; junction bases outside the gene matches: 3. This CDR3 is 13 amino acids long. This CDR3 reads CASSRQGGQPQHF. In DNA form, the CDR3 reads TGTGCCAGCAGCAGACAGGGGGGACAGCCCCAGCATTTT.

The chain uses TRBV2 and TRBJ1-4, with 9 bases lining up with TRBD1. The CDR3 is 14 amino acids. CDR1 is SNHLY and CDR2 is FYNNEI in the germline V gene. The trim removed 6 bases at V and 8 bases at J, leaving 7 bases unmatched. CDR3 nucleotide sequence: TGTGCCAGCAGAGAGGGGACAGGGAGAGAAAAACTGTTTTTT. Translating gives CASREGTGREKLFF.

V and J are TRBV5-1 and TRBJ2-7; possible D gene TRBD2, 6 bases. V was pared by 4 bases and J by 3 bases, with 11 bases between. This CDR3 comprises 13 residues. CDR1 is SGHRS, CDR2 YFSETQ, per germline. In nucleotides, the CDR3 is TGCGCCAGCAGCATAACGGGGGACTACGAGCAGTACTTC. This sequence encodes CASSITGDYEQYF.

The chain employs TRBV7-2 and TRBJ2-7; the match to TRBD2 covers 7 bases. CDR3 length: 13 residues. Trimming took 4 bases from V and 3 from J; bases not matched to a gene: 3. Germline CDR1 reads SGHTA; CDR2 reads FQGNSA. CDR3 amino acids: CASSSGGYYEQYF. As DNA, the CDR3 is TGTGCCAGCAGCTCCGGGGGGTACTACGAGCAGTACTTC.

This chain connects TRBV2 to TRBJ1-4; possibly TRBD1 for D (6 bases). Germline assignment: CDR1 SNHLY and CDR2 FYNNEI. The CDR3 is made up of 16 amino acids. V lost 4 bases to trimming and J lost 5 bases, with 17 bases between them. The CDR3: CASSAPRGGPNEKLFF. CDR3 in DNA: TGTGCCAGCAGTGCCCCCCGGGGGGGGCCCAATGAAAAACTGTTTTTT.

The DNA for the CDR3 is TGTGCCAGCAGCCCCATGCCGGGACTAGGCGACTACGAGCAGTACTTC. This codes for CASSPMPGLGDYEQYF. The rearrangement joins TRBV7-9 to TRBJ2-7; 8 bases are a match to TRBD2. The V gene end was trimmed by 5 bases and the J gene end by 3 bases; junction bases not matched to a gene: 12. Germline CDR1 SEHNR, CDR2 FQNEAQ (reference sequence). This CDR3 contains 16 residues.

This chain joins TRBV2 and TRBJ2-2, with TRBD2 matching over 7 bases. V shed 3 bases, J shed 4 bases, and the junction held 5 bases outside the gene matches. From germline, CDR1 is SNHLY and CDR2 FYNNEI. CDR3 length: 15 residues. The DNA of the CDR3 is TGTGCCAGCAGTGAGACTAGCATCAGCACCGGGGAGCTGTTTTTT. Protein: CASSETSISTGELFF.

The chain combines TRBV29-1 with TRBJ2-7, with 8 bases that match TRBD1. In germline, CDR1 is SQVTM, CDR2 ANQGSEA. CDR3 size: 12 residues. The V and J ends lost 6 bases and 6 bases, in that order; junction bases with no gene match: 7. The CDR3 DNA reads as TGCAGCGTCGCTTCTACAGGGGGCGAGCAGTACTTC. Translated, it gives CSVASTGGEQYF.

This clone has a single count. This chain joins TRBV7-8 and TRBJ1-1, with a possible D match to TRBD1 (5 bases). V was clipped by 5 bases and J by 1 base, with 14 bases between them. Germline loops: CDR1 SGHVS, CDR2 FQNEAQ. This CDR3 is 15 amino acids long. The CDR3 region is CASSNRDGGNTEAFF. In DNA, the CDR3 is TGTGCCAGCAGCAATAGGGACGGGGGGAACACTGAAGCTTTCTTT. The complete variable domain, with remaining parts taken from reference TRBV7-8 and TRBJ1-1, reads GAGVSQSPRYKVAKRGQDVALRCDPISGHVSLFWYQQALGQGPEFLTYFQNEAQLDKSGLPSDRFFAERPEGSVSTLKIQRTQQEDSAVYLCASSNRDGGNTEAFFGQGTRLTVV.

The chain is built from TRBV7-6 and TRBJ1-2; D gene unclear. Trimming pared 2 bases from V and 4 bases from J, leaving 20 bases between. CDR3 length equals 17 residues. CDR1 SGHVS and CDR2 FNYEAQ come from the germline V gene. CDR3 residues: CASSLFGAPPAGYGYTF. CDR3 in DNA: TGTGCCAGCAGCTTATTTGGAGCCCCCCCCGCGGGCTATGGCTACACCTTC.

The V gene is TRBV15, the J gene TRBJ2-7, with TRBD2 matching over 7 bases. Trimming took 5 bases from V and 4 from J; bases not matched to a gene: 5. Germline-derived CDR1 and CDR2 are LNHNV and YYDKDF (reference sequence). The CDR3 contains 13 residues. CDR3 protein: CATSWERGYEQYF. The CDR3, as DNA: TGTGCCACCAGCTGGGAGCGGGGTTACGAGCAGTACTTC.

The J gene is TRBJ1-4, the V gene TRBV25-1; unclear D gene. The CDR3 extends over 14 amino acids. The V end was cut by 2 bases, the J end by 8 bases, with 12 bases between. Germline CDR1 is MGHDK and CDR2 is SYGVNS. The CDR3: CASSERQAGEKLFF. The CDR3 DNA reads as TGTGCCAGCAGTGAACGGCAGGCAGGAGAAAAACTGTTTTTT.

The chain uses TRBV5-6 and TRBJ2-2; maybe TRBD1 (6 bases). Trimming shortened V by 1 base and J by 6 bases, and 13 bases separated the two germline ends. Germline assignment: CDR1 SGHDT and CDR2 YYEEEE. This CDR3 is 15 amino acids long. CDR3 residues: CASSLWGPGPGELFF. The CDR3, as DNA: TGTGCCAGCAGCTTGTGGGGGCCGGGACCCGGGGAGCTGTTTTTT. Complete variable domain (other parts from reference TRBV5-6 and TRBJ2-2): DAGVTQSPTHLIKTRGQQVTLRCSPKSGHDTVSWYQQALGQGPQFIFQYYEEEERQRGNFPDRFSGHQFPNYSSELNVNALLLGDSALYLCASSLWGPGPGELFFGEGSRLTVL.

The count of this clone is one. The V gene is TRBV2, the J gene TRBJ2-3; maybe TRBD1 (6 bases). Trimming stripped 7 bases from V and 3 bases from J, with 20 bases between. The CDR3 length is 16 residues. Germline-derived CDR1 and CDR2 are SNHLY and FYNNEI. CDR3 loop: CASKRTDRLATDTQYF. Written as DNA, the CDR3 is TGTGCCAGCAAGCGAACCGACAGGCTAGCTACAGATACGCAGTATTTT.

The chain's CDR3 is CASSQGGSEQFF. CDR3 in DNA: TGTGCCAGCAGCCAAGGAGGGAGCGAGCAGTTCTTC. The chain uses TRBV4-2 and TRBJ2-1; the D gene is possibly TRBD2 (5 bases). The CDR3 loop spans 12 amino acids. V lost 1 base and J lost 10, with 8 bases in between. Germline-derived CDR1 and CDR2 are LGHNA and YNFKEQ.